The rows below give T cell receptor beta chains drawn from one sample of a study of T cell clones after liver transplantation. This table comes from immunoSEQ multiplex PCR, and its TCRdb copy is limited to in-frame clones, with some not included. The table has 51,000 or so clones, 70% to 90% seen once. The starting material was CD8+ T cells from blood, obtained 12 months after liver transplant. All receptors derive from a human patient who received a liver transplant. Certain T cells may be donor cells from the graft. CDR3s include the opening cysteine and the closing phenylalanine or tryptophan.

cdr3_length: 14; v_call: TRBV7-9; cdr3_aa: CASSSGQHNQPQHF
cdr3_length: 16; v_call: TRBV5-1; cdr3_aa: CASSLWAGDMNTEAFF
cdr3_length: 14; v_call: TRBV7-9; cdr3_aa: CASSPPYLNTEAFF
cdr3_length: 18; v_call: TRBV5-6; cdr3_aa: CASSPGLAPASLYNEQFF
cdr3_length: 15; v_call: TRBV6-5; cdr3_aa: CATQTVSGAGDEQFF
cdr3_length: 14; v_call: TRBV9; cdr3_aa: CASSAGQGVGEQYF
cdr3_length: 15; v_call: TRBV7-9; cdr3_aa: CASRLGGSRWDEQFF
cdr3_length: 15; v_call: TRBV19; cdr3_aa: CASSIKAGSINEQFF
cdr3_length: 15; v_call: TRBV19; cdr3_aa: CASSLGGFSYNEQFF
cdr3_length: 16; v_call: TRBV27; cdr3_aa: CASSYSSGTVNTEAFF
cdr3_length: 15; v_call: TRBV5-1; cdr3_aa: CASSFEAGRNQPQHF
cdr3_length: 14; v_call: TRBV19; cdr3_aa: CASSAQTDSYEQYF
cdr3_length: 16; v_call: TRBV4-1; cdr3_aa: CASSQDASGLNTEAFF
cdr3_length: 15; v_call: TRBV7-2; cdr3_aa: CASSALAISYNEQFF
cdr3_length: 16; v_call: TRBV7-9; cdr3_aa: CASSHNPGLRTDTQYF
cdr3_length: 16; v_call: TRBV2; cdr3_aa: CASNWDPRSSNYGYTF
cdr3_length: 13; v_call: TRBV7-9; cdr3_aa: CASEYAGYNEQFF
cdr3_length: 17; v_call: TRBV15; cdr3_aa: CATSSGLGRGRSGELFF
cdr3_length: 17; v_call: TRBV2; cdr3_aa: CASSDPGTEQLDEKLFF
cdr3_length: 17; v_call: TRBV12-5; cdr3_aa: CASGLAPGQGDNYGYTF
cdr3_length: 12; v_call: TRBV29-1; cdr3_aa: CSVGRQGYEQYF
cdr3_length: 14; v_call: TRBV9; cdr3_aa: CASTNPPPNYGYTF